This T cell receptor (beta chain) is from a study of CD8 T cells in Susac syndrome. General study results and limits: That the number of individuals in its TCR sequencing and HLA analysis was relatively small was acknowledged by the study.

V lost 2 bases, J lost 2 bases, and 16 bases lay in between. The CDR3 is 16 residues long. Germline CDR1 is SGHRS and CDR2 is YFSETQ. After extraction with the RNeasy kit, about 0.45 to 1 ug of the RNA was reverse transcribed using random hexamers. Each CDR3 protein gets one entry after TCRdb re-called the immunoSEQ multiplex PCR reads with MiXCR. The sample has tens of thousands of distinct CDR3 sequences, over 85% seen once. Worth noting for this clonotype: Its specificity is unknown.

The sequencing sample was made of CD8+ T cells from PBMCs. V usage is TRBV5-1 and J usage is TRBJ1-1, with a possible D match to TRBD1 (5 bases). The TCR sequence derives from a human donor with multiple sclerosis. CDR3 sequence: CASSFGAFGRNTEAFF. CDR3 bases: TGCGCCAGCAGCTTTGGGGCATTTGGTAGAAACACTGAAGCTTTCTTT.